The T cell receptor (beta chain) described here comes from a study of T cells in Graves' hyperthyroidism and ophthalmopathy. Overall study: Peripheral blood was taken when the disease was first diagnosed, before any treatment began.

V lost 2 bases to trimming and J lost 2 bases, with 7 bases between them. CDR3 size: 14 residues. Germline values: CDR1 MNHEY, CDR2 SMNVEV (reference sequence). There were TCR beta CDR3 regions amplified from RNA transcripts. The primer set for the first-round RT-PCR of the TCR CDR3 was HTBI. Via MiXCR, TCRdb re-called the multiplex PCR reads, giving one row per CDR3 protein. The table includes 460,000 or so distinct CDR3 sequences, about 15% detected once. This receptor was taken from a woman aged 18-30 years with Graves' hyperthyroidism. This chain connects TRBV27 to TRBJ1-3; D is unresolved. The sample consisted of blood. The CDR3 coding sequence is TGTGCCAGCAGTTTAGGAGCTCCTGGAAACACCATATATTTT. Its protein is CASSLGAPGNTIYF.